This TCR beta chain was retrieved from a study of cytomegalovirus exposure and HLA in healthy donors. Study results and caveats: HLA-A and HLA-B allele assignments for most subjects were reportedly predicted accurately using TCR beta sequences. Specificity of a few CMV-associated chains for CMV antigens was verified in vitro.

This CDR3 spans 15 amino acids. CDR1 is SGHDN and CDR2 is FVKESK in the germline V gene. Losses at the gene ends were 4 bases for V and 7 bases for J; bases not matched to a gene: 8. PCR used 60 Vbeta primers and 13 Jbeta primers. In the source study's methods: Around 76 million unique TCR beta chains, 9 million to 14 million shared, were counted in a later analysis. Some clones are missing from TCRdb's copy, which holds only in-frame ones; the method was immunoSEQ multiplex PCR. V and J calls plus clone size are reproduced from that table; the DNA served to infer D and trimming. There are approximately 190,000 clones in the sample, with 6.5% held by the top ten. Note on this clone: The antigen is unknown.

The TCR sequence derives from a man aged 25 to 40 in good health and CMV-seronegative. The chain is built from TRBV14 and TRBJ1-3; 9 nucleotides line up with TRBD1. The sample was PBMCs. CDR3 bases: TGTGCCAGCAGCCTTCGTCCCGGGACAGGGAACACCATATATTTT. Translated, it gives CASSLRPGTGNTIYF.